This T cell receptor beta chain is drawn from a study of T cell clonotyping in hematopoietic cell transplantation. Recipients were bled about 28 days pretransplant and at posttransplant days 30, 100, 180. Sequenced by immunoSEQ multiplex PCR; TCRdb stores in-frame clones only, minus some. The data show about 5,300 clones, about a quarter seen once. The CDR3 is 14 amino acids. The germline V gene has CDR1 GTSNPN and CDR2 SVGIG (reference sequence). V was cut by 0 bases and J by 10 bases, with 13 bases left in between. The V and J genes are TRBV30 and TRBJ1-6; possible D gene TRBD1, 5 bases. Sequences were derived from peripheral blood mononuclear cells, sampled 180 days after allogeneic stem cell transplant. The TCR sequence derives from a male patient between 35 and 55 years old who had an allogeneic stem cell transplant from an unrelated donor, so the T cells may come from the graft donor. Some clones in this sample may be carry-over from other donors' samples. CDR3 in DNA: TGTGCCTGGAGTGTAAATGGGGCAGGCTCACCCCTCCACTTT. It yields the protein CAWSVNGAGSPLHF.